This TCR beta chain was sequenced during a study of OX40 agonist ivuxolimab in advanced cancers. Background on the study: Patients were dosed with the agonistic anti-OX40 (CD134) antibody ivuxolimab.

Profiling relied on immunoSEQ multiplex PCR, and the TCRdb table lists in-frame clones only, not all of them. The sample carries approximately 61,000 clones, 80% recorded once. Study-wide results and caveats: At doses 0.1 to 3.0 mg/kg, CD4+ and CD8+ clones expanded.

V gave up 7 bases and J gave up 7 bases, with 16 bases separating them. The CDR3 is made up of 13 amino acids. Germline CDR1 reads SGHAT; CDR2 reads FQDESV (reference sequence). This clone was seen a single time. What it recognizes is unknown. The sequence came from an adult with an advanced solid tumor such as melanoma, head and neck, liver or kidney cancer. Material: CD4+ or CD8+ T cells sorted from blood, obtained in a trial of the OX40 agonist ivuxolimab. This chain links TRBV11-1 with TRBJ1-1; D is uncertain. Here the CDR3 DNA reads TGTGCCAGCAAGGCGCGAACAGCGGGTGAAGCTTTCTTT. As protein: CASKARTAGEAFF.